This TCR beta chain originates from a study of blood T cell repertoires in COVID-19. Across the study: Italy, Spain and the United States were the sources of the convalescent and acute COVID-19 samples. Sources were T cells, B-cell-depleted T cells, or PBMCs; the material itself was cDNA or gDNA.

The CDR3 runs 16 residues. Trimming took 4 bases from V and 2 from J; bases not matched to a gene: 9. CDR1 SGHRS and CDR2 YFSETQ come from the germline V gene. In the original processing: Estimates of nucleated cell counts were drawn from the amplification of reference gene primers. Repertoires were generated with immunoSEQ multiplex PCR, while TCRdb's copy carries only in-frame clones and drops some. Clone size and the V and J calls come from that table; the DNA yielded D and trimming. The sample lists hundreds of thousands of clones; over 80% were seen once. The rearrangement uses TRBV5-1 and TRBJ2-7; 10 positions match TRBD1. This TCR derives from a woman aged 18-35 years with acute or convalescent COVID-19. The sequenced sample consisted of peripheral blood. This CDR3 is CASSSYRDRGPYEQYF. The CDR3 coding sequence is TGCGCCAGCAGCAGCTACCGGGACAGGGGTCCCTACGAGCAGTACTTC.